The 4 T cell receptor beta chains presented below share a single source sample, sequenced in a study of CD8 T cells in ankylosing spondylitis. Study observations and caveats: In ankylosing spondylitis blood, a motif of several highly homologous TCR beta variants appeared characteristic.

These receptors' antigens are unknown. TCRdb fed the 5' RACE reads into MiXCR, producing one record per CDR3 protein. This sample has almost 400,000 distinct CDR3 sequences, with about 22% found just once. The specimen sequenced was blood, either unsorted or a sorted T cell fraction (not recorded which). The receptors shown here come from a male donor with ankylosing spondylitis.

The sample holds a few counts of this clonotype. The rearrangement uses TRBV5-1 and TRBJ2-3; D unclear. The CDR3 contains 13 residues. Germline CDR1 is SGHRS and CDR2 is YFSETQ. Trimming pared 4 bases from V and 2 bases from J, leaving 8 bases between. For the CDR3, the DNA is TGCGCCAGCAGCCCCACAGCCACAGATACGCAGTATTTT. Translation gives CASSPTATDTQYF.

The chain carries TRBV2 and TRBJ1-2, with TRBD1 identical over 8 bases. Germline V gene lookup returns CDR1 SNHLY and CDR2 FYNNEI. This CDR3 is built from 15 residues. The V gene end was trimmed by 7 bases and the J gene end by 2 bases; junction bases not matched to a gene: 9. CDR3 DNA sequence: TGTGCCAGCATCAAAGACAGGGGCGTAAACTATGGCTACACCTTC. Translating gives CASIKDRGVNYGYTF.

This clonotype occurred a few times. This chain connects TRBV6-5 to TRBJ1-5; TRBD1 aligns across 7 bases. Looked up from germline, CDR1 is MNHEY and CDR2 is SVGAGI. The CDR3 sequence is 12 residues long. V shed 6 bases, J shed 7 bases, and the junction held 3 bases outside the gene matches. The CDR3 protein is CASRQGDQPQHF. The CDR3, as DNA: TGTGCCAGCAGGCAGGGGGACCAGCCCCAGCATTTT.

This clonotype came up a few times. This chain uses TRBV5-1 with TRBJ1-1; D is unresolved. The germline V gene has CDR1 SGHRS and CDR2 YFSETQ. The CDR3 covers 14 residues. V dropped 0 bases and J dropped 0 bases, with 6 bases sitting between them. The CDR3 DNA follows: TGCGCCAGCAGCTTGGAGCAGATGAACACTGAAGCTTTCTTT. It is translated as CASSLEQMNTEAFF.